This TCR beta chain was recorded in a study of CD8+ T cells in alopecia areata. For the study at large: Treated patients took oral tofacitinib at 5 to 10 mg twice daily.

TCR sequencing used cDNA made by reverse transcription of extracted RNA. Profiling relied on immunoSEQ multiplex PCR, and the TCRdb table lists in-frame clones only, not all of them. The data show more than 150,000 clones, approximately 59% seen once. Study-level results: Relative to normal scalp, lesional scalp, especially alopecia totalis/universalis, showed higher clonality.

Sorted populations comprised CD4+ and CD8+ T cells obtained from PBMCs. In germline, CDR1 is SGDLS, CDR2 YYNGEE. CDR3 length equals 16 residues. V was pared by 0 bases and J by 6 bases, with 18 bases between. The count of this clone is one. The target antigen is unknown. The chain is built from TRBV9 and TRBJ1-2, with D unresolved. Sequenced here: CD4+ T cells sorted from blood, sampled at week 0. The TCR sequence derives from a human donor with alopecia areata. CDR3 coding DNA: TGTGCCAGCAGCGTAGGCGGGCCGCGCCGCTTCGATGGCTACACCTTC. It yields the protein CASSVGGPRRFDGYTF.